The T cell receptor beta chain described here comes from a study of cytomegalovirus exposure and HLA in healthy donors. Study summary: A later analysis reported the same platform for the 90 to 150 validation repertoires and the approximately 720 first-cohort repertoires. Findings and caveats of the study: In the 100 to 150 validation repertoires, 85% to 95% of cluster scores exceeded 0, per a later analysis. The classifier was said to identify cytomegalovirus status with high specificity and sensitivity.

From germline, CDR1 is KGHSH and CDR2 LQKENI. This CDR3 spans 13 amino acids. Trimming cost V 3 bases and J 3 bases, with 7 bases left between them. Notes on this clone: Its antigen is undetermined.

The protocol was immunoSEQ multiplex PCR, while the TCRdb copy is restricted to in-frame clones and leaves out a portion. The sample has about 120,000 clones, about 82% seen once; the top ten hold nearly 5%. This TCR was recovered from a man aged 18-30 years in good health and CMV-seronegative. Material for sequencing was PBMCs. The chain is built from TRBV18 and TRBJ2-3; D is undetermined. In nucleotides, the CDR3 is TGTGCCAGCTCACCCGACATAACAGATACGCAGTATTTT. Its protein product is CASSPDITDTQYF.